The 18 T cell receptor beta chains below come from one sample, sequenced in a study of blood T cell repertoires in COVID-19. Repertoires were generated with immunoSEQ multiplex PCR, while TCRdb's copy carries only in-frame clones and drops some. The data show approximately 260,000 clones, 80% to 90% seen once. The sample comprised PBMCs or T cells enriched from blood (not recorded which). The receptors come from a man aged 30 to 45 with acute COVID-19.

The chain uses TRBV5-4 and TRBJ2-3; 7 bases map to TRBD2. Trimming took 2 bases from V and 3 from J; bases not matched to a gene: 6. The length of the CDR3 is 15 residues. The germline V gene encodes CDR1 SGHNT and CDR2 YYREEE (reference sequence). CDR3 amino acids: CASSFQRGLTDTQYF. The CDR3 region has the DNA TGTGCCAGCAGCTTCCAGCGGGGACTTACAGATACGCAGTATTTT.

The rearrangement uses TRBV25-1 and TRBJ1-2; weak D call: TRBD1 (6 bases). V gave up 4 bases and J gave up 8 bases, with 17 bases separating them. CDR1 and CDR2 (germline): MGHDK, SYGVNS. The CDR3 consists of 14 residues. CDR3 amino acids: CASSAPRGGRGYTF. CDR3 DNA sequence: TGTGCCAGCAGTGCCCCGCGGGGGGGCCGCGGCTACACCTTC.

The gene calls are TRBV19 and TRBJ1-6; tentatively, D is TRBD1 (5 bases). The V and J ends lost 1 base and 9 bases respectively, with 13 bases between them. This CDR3 has 15 residues. Germline loops: CDR1 LNHDA, CDR2 SQIVND (reference sequence). The CDR3 loop reads CASSIGFGTLSPLHF. In DNA form, the CDR3 reads TGTGCCAGTAGTATAGGTTTCGGGACTCTTTCACCCCTCCACTTT.

V is TRBV29-1 and J is TRBJ1-1; 10 bases line up with TRBD1. J was trimmed by 3 bases and V by 2 bases; bases with no gene match: 9. This CDR3 region has 16 residues. Germline V lookup: CDR1 SQVTM, CDR2 ANQGSEA. CDR3 amino acids: CSVERDRGAVHTEAFF. The CDR3 bases are TGCAGCGTTGAAAGGGACAGGGGTGCCGTTCACACTGAAGCTTTCTTT.

V is TRBV5-1 and J is TRBJ1-2; maybe TRBD1 (5 bases). Trimming took 5 bases from V and 0 from J, leaving 14 bases between them. The length of the CDR3 is 15 residues. Per the germline V gene, CDR1 is SGHRS and CDR2 is YFSETQ. The CDR3 DNA reads as TGCGCCAGCAGGGACCCGGAGACAGCTAACTATGGCTACACCTTC. Protein product: CASRDPETANYGYTF.

This sequence joins TRBV6-5 and TRBJ2-1; TRBD1 is a possible D gene (5 bases). The CDR3 totals 14 residues. Germline values: CDR1 MNHEY, CDR2 SVGAGI. Trimming removed 7 bases at V and 1 base at J, with 11 bases between. CDR3 loop: CASTKQGSYNEQFF. The CDR3, as DNA: TGTGCCAGCACCAAGCAGGGTTCCTACAATGAGCAGTTCTTC.

The rearrangement joins TRBV7-6 to TRBJ1-6; no clear D. V was clipped by 2 bases and J by 0 bases, with 5 bases between them. From germline, CDR1 is SGHVS and CDR2 FNYEAQ. This CDR3 has 15 amino acids. The CDR3 coding sequence is TGTGCCAGCAGCTTAACTAGCTCCTATAATTCACCCCTCCACTTT. Translating it yields CASSLTSSYNSPLHF.

The CDR3 sequence: CASRTGGTEAFF. CDR3 nucleotide sequence: TGTGCCAGCAGAACAGGGGGCACTGAAGCTTTCTTT. The chain links TRBV12-3 or TRBV12-4 to TRBJ1-1; 8 bases map to TRBD1. V lost 6 bases and J lost 4; bases outside the gene matches: 1. The CDR3 contains 12 residues.

V is TRBV11-3 and J is TRBJ1-1; 9 positions match TRBD1. V lost 4 bases and J lost 5; bases outside the gene matches: 5. CDR3 length equals 14 residues. Germline values: CDR1 SGHNT, CDR2 YENEEA. CDR3 sequence: CASSSRQGETEAFF. CDR3 nucleotides: TGTGCCAGCAGCTCGAGACAGGGGGAAACTGAAGCTTTCTTT.

This clone was counted between two and nine times. This chain links TRBV5-4 with TRBJ1-2, with 7 bases identical to TRBD1. The germline gives CDR1 SGHNT, CDR2 YYREEE (reference sequence). The junction had 12 bases not matched to a gene; V was cut back by 5 bases and J by 8 bases. CDR3 size: 14 residues. The CDR3 loop is CASSFDDRANGYTF. In nucleotides, the CDR3 is TGTGCCAGCAGTTTTGACGACAGGGCTAACGGCTACACCTTC.

With regard to this clone: Germline is not matched at one junction end, which may reflect a read error. The rearrangement links TRBV7-7 to TRBJ2-1; 8 bases align to TRBD2. The CDR3 covers 16 residues. Germline CDR1 is SSHAT and CDR2 is FNYEAQ (reference sequence). The CDR3 coding sequence is TGTGCTAGCAGCTCGATCCTGGGACTAGCCTACAATGAGCAGTTCTTC. Protein: CASSSILGLAYNEQFF.

The chain is built from TRBV5-1 and TRBJ2-3; 10 nucleotides match TRBD2. Germline V gene lookup returns CDR1 SGHRS and CDR2 YFSETQ. Trimming removed 4 bases from V and 4 bases from J; junction bases left unmatched: 9. This CDR3 has 16 residues. The CDR3 region has the DNA TGCGCCAGCAGCCCCGGTGATAGCGGGGGGTCAGATACGCAGTATTTT. This gives the protein CASSPGDSGGSDTQYF.

This clone has a single count. The rearrangement links TRBV11-2 to TRBJ2-1, with 8 nucleotides matching TRBD2. Germline assignment: CDR1 SGHAT and CDR2 FQNNGV. With V trimmed by 6 bases and J by 3 bases, 7 bases remained unmatched. This CDR3 contains 15 residues. The DNA of the CDR3 is TGTGCCAGCAGGTACCCGGGGGGGGTCTACAATGAGCAGTTCTTC. Its protein is CASRYPGGVYNEQFF.

The CDR3 reads CASKDRGPNTGELFF. The DNA of the CDR3 is TGTGCCAGTAAGGACAGGGGACCGAACACCGGGGAGCTGTTTTTT. V is TRBV19 and J is TRBJ2-2; 9 positions match TRBD1. Germline CDR1 LNHDA, CDR2 SQIVND (reference sequence). The CDR3 runs 15 residues. V dropped 7 bases and J dropped 0; count of bases not matched to a gene: 3. Together with reference TRBV19 and TRBJ2-2, the CDR3 gives the full variable domain: DGGITQSPKYLFRKEGQNVTLSCEQNLNHDAMYWYRQDPGQGLRLIYYSQIVNDFQKGDIAEGYSVSREKKESFPLTVTSAQKNPTAFYLCASKDRGPNTGELFFGEGSRLTVL.

This chain uses TRBV11-2 with TRBJ1-5; 10 nucleotides line up with TRBD1. The CDR3 extends over 14 amino acids. Germline V gene lookup returns CDR1 SGHAT and CDR2 FQNNGV. V lost 2 bases to trimming and J lost 9 bases; unmatched junction nucleotides: 4. Here the CDR3 reads CASSLWDRGSPQHF. CDR3 coding DNA: TGTGCCAGCAGCTTATGGGACAGGGGATCGCCCCAGCATTTT.

V is TRBV12-3 or TRBV12-4 and J is TRBJ2-2, with 8 bases identical to TRBD2. The CDR3 is made up of 13 amino acids. V shed 5 bases and J 6 bases; nucleotides not matched to a gene: 2. The CDR3 nucleotides read TGTGCCAGCAGTAAGACTAGCGCCGGGGAGCTGTTTTTT. Translation: CASSKTSAGELFF.

This chain connects TRBV27 to TRBJ2-3; 7 bases are a match to TRBD2. From germline, CDR1 is MNHEY and CDR2 SMNVEV (reference sequence). The CDR3 sequence is 15 residues long. The J segment lost 4 bases and the V segment lost 3 bases, leaving 7 bases of the junction unmatched. In DNA form, the CDR3 reads TGTGCCAGCAGTTTTACAGCGGGAAGCGCAGATACGCAGTATTTT. This sequence encodes CASSFTAGSADTQYF.

The chain is built from TRBV19 and TRBJ1-1; 10 positions agree with TRBD1. Germline loops: CDR1 LNHDA, CDR2 SQIVND (reference sequence). This CDR3 has 13 residues. V was pared by 9 bases and J by 0 bases, with 1 base of the junction left unmatched. The CDR3 loop reads CASDRGLNTEAFF. CDR3 sequence (DNA): TGTGCCAGCGACAGGGGGCTGAACACTGAAGCTTTCTTT.